One sample yielded the 22 T cell receptor beta chains listed below, sequenced in a study of cytomegalovirus exposure and HLA in healthy donors. The PCR was carried out with 60 Vbeta primers and 13 Jbeta primers. Libraries were prepared by immunoSEQ multiplex PCR; TCRdb keeps only in-frame clonotypes and omits some of them. In total, the table holds about 41,000 clones. Sequencing was performed on PBMCs. The receptors were gathered from a man younger than 45 in good health and CMV-seronegative.

Comments on this clone: Additional DNA sequences in this sample encode the identical CDR3. The chain employs TRBV2 and TRBJ1-2, with 10 bases that match TRBD1. Germline V gives CDR1 SNHLY, CDR2 FYNNEI. V dropped 8 bases and J dropped 2; count of bases not matched to a gene: 8. The CDR3 has 15 residues. CDR3 coding DNA: TGTGCCAGCCGGACGGGGACAGGGGTAAACTATGGCTACACCTTC. It translates to CASRTGTGVNYGYTF.

The chain recombines TRBV4-3 with TRBJ1-4; the match to TRBD1 covers 12 bases. This CDR3 contains 16 residues. Germline CDR1 LGHNA, CDR2 YSLEER. The V and J ends lost 3 bases and 5 bases, in that order; junction bases with no gene match: 4. The CDR3: CASSQGTGGRNEKLFF. The CDR3, as DNA: TGCGCCAGCAGCCAGGGGACAGGGGGCCGAAATGAAAAACTGTTTTTT.

V usage is TRBV30 and J usage is TRBJ1-5, with unresolved D. Trimming took off 2 bases at V and 7 bases at J, with 12 bases between the two ends. There are 13 residues in the CDR3. CDR1 and CDR2 from the germline V gene are GTSNPN and SVGIG (reference sequence). The CDR3: CAWSRGSEQPQHF. In DNA form, the CDR3 reads TGTGCCTGGAGTCGGGGATCGGAGCAGCCCCAGCATTTT. Looking up the rest from reference TRBV30 and TRBJ1-5 gives the full variable domain: SQTIHQWPATLVQPVGSPLSLECTVEGTSNPNLYWYRQAAGRGLQLLFYSVGIGQISSEVPQNLSASRPQDRQFILSSKKLLLSDSGFYLCAWSRGSEQPQHFGDGTRLSIL.

As DNA, the CDR3 is TGCGCCAGCAGCACCTCGACAGCCAACACCGGGGAGCTGTTTTTT. Amino acid sequence: CASSTSTANTGELFF. The genes are TRBV5-1 and TRBJ2-2; D is possibly TRBD1 (5 bases). Germline V CDR1 and CDR2: SGHRS, YFSETQ. The V gene lost 4 bases and the J gene lost 2 bases, with 12 bases spanning the gap. The CDR3 is 15 amino acids.

This chain uses TRBV5-1 with TRBJ2-7; possible D gene TRBD1, 6 bases. The germline gives CDR1 SGHRS, CDR2 YFSETQ. The CDR3 extends over 14 amino acids. V lost 7 bases to trimming and J lost 2 bases, with 16 bases between them. CDR3 sequence reads: CASRPGTNTYEQYF. The CDR3 DNA follows: TGCGCCAGCCGACCTGGGACAAATACCTACGAGCAGTACTTC.

The CDR3 here is CASSGTGDHTEAFF. The CDR3 nucleotides read TGTGCCAGCAGCGGGACAGGGGACCACACTGAAGCTTTCTTT. The chain couples TRBV7-9 to TRBJ1-1, with 10 bases that match TRBD1. V trimming: 5 bases; J trimming: 3 bases; junction bases outside the gene matches: 3. This CDR3 contains 14 residues. From germline, CDR1 is SEHNR and CDR2 FQNEAQ (reference sequence).

The rearrangement uses TRBV15 and TRBJ1-2; D remains ambiguous. The CDR3 is 13 amino acids. The germline CDR1 and CDR2 sequences are LNHNV and YYDKDF (reference sequence). The V and J ends lost 4 bases and 2 bases respectively, with 8 bases between them. CDR3 loop: CATSNRDNYGYTF. CDR3 DNA: TGTGCCACCAGCAACAGAGACAACTATGGCTACACCTTC.

The chain links TRBV6-1 to TRBJ2-3; D possibly corresponds to TRBD2 (6 bases). The CDR3 is 17 residues long. V dropped 4 bases and J dropped 4 bases, with 21 bases sitting between them. CDR1 is MNHNS and CDR2 is SASEGT in the germline V gene. For the CDR3, the DNA is TGTGCCAGCAGTGGAGGGCGGGAACCTATAGGGGCAGATACGCAGTATTTT. Translation: CASSGGREPIGADTQYF.

The chain joins TRBV9 to TRBJ2-7; 7 bases are shared with TRBD2. CDR3 size: 15 residues. Germline CDR1 reads SGDLS; CDR2 reads YYNGEE. Germline trimming cut 0 bases from V and 2 bases from J; bases unmatched to any gene: 5. The CDR3 nucleotides are TGTGCCAGCAGCGTAGATCCTAGCGGAGCCTACGAGCAGTACTTC. It is translated as CASSVDPSGAYEQYF.

The CDR3 nucleotides are TGTGCCAGCAGCCGTCGCACGGGGTTGCAAGAGGGCTACACCTTC. Translation: CASSRRTGLQEGYTF. The V and J genes are TRBV4-2 and TRBJ1-2; the D is unclear. V was trimmed by 4 bases and J by 8 bases, leaving 20 bases between them. The germline gives CDR1 LGHNA, CDR2 YNFKEQ. There are 15 residues in the CDR3.

This chain links TRBV7-9 with TRBJ1-6; no clear D gene. Germline V gives CDR1 SEHNR, CDR2 FQNEAQ (reference sequence). V lost 4 bases, J lost 0 bases, and 10 bases lay in between. CDR3 length equals 16 residues. In nucleotides, the CDR3 is TGTGCCAGCAGCTCGACTGGCAGCTCCTATAATTCACCCCTCCACTTT. Its translation is CASSSTGSSYNSPLHF.

The rearrangement uses TRBV5-1 and TRBJ2-2, with 8 bases identical to TRBD2. The CDR3 length is 15 residues. Germline CDR1 SGHRS, CDR2 YFSETQ. The trim removed 1 base at V and 4 bases at J, leaving 3 bases unmatched. CDR3 region: CASSLSGSGTGELFF. CDR3 nucleotide sequence: TGCGCCAGCAGCTTGAGCGGGAGTGGCACCGGGGAGCTGTTTTTT.

CDR3 region: CASSPGDGDTGELFF. CDR3 bases: TGCGCCAGCAGCCCGGGGGACGGAGACACCGGGGAGCTGTTTTTT. The chain couples TRBV5-1 to TRBJ2-2; possible D gene TRBD2, 6 bases. The CDR3 is made up of 15 amino acids. The germline V gene encodes CDR1 SGHRS and CDR2 YFSETQ. Trimming left V 4 bases short and J 3 bases short, with 13 bases between. Combining the CDR3 with reference TRBV5-1 and TRBJ2-2 gives the whole variable domain KAGVTQTPRYLIKTRGQQVTLSCSPISGHRSVSWYQQTPGQGLQFLFEYFSETQRNKGNFPGRFSGRQFSNSRSEMNVSTLELGDSALYLCASSPGDGDTGELFFGEGSRLTVL.

The J gene is TRBJ2-7, the V gene TRBV29-1; no firm D call. The CDR3 runs 12 residues. CDR1 SQVTM and CDR2 ANQGSEA come from the germline V gene. V was trimmed by 4 bases and J by 1 base, leaving 8 bases between them. In DNA, the CDR3 is TGCAGCGTTGTCTCCGGTTCCTACGAGCAGTACTTC. This codes for CSVVSGSYEQYF.

V and J are TRBV5-1 and TRBJ1-1, with 10 bases that match TRBD1. The CDR3 loop spans 17 amino acids. Trimming removed 5 bases from V and 9 bases from J; junction bases left unmatched: 19. CDR1 is SGHRS and CDR2 is YFSETQ in the germline V gene. This CDR3 is CASSLDRGATVSPKAFF. The CDR3 nucleotides read TGCGCCAGCAGTCTGGACAGGGGGGCTACGGTCTCGCCCAAAGCTTTCTTT.

The V gene is TRBV29-1, the J gene TRBJ2-5; the D is unclear. Germline CDR1 and CDR2: SQVTM and ANQGSEA. This CDR3 region has 13 residues. V gave up 0 bases and J gave up 5 bases, with 10 bases separating them. This chain's CDR3 is CSVEDRHRETQYF. The DNA for the CDR3 is TGCAGCGTTGAAGATCGTCACCGGGAGACCCAGTACTTC.

The chain is built from TRBV7-9 and TRBJ2-1, with D perhaps matching TRBD2 (6 bases). Germline CDR1 is SEHNR and CDR2 is FQNEAQ (reference sequence). V was clipped by 5 bases and J by 9 bases, with 20 bases between them. The length of the CDR3 is 15 residues. The CDR3 region is CASSLWDSGVGEQFF. CDR3 bases: TGTGCCAGCAGCCTATGGGACTCGGGGGTTGGTGAGCAGTTCTTC. The whole variable domain, remainder taken from reference TRBV7-9 and TRBJ2-1, is DTGVSQNPRHKITKRGQNVTFRCDPISEHNRLYWYRQTLGQGPEFLTYFQNEAQLEKSRLLSDRFSAERPKGSFSTLEIQRTEQGDSAMYLCASSLWDSGVGEQFFGPGTRLTVL.

V gene TRBV5-1 combines with J gene TRBJ1-1, with 7 bases lining up with TRBD1. The V and J ends lost 3 bases and 4 bases, in that order; junction bases with no gene match: 9. This CDR3 has 15 residues. Germline values: CDR1 SGHRS, CDR2 YFSETQ. Here the CDR3 DNA reads TGCGCCAGCAGCTGGAAACAGGGGATGAGCACTGAAGCTTTCTTT. It translates to CASSWKQGMSTEAFF.

The rearrangement joins TRBV19 to TRBJ1-2; a possible D gene is TRBD1 (5 bases). This CDR3 has 12 amino acids. V was cut by 7 bases and J by 3 bases, with 9 bases left in between. Germline CDR1 LNHDA, CDR2 SQIVND (reference sequence). CDR3 sequence: CASKWGDYGYTF. The CDR3 nucleotides are TGTGCCAGTAAATGGGGGGACTATGGCTACACCTTC.

The rearrangement uses TRBV29-1 and TRBJ2-3, with TRBD2 identical over 7 bases. This CDR3 region has 13 residues. The V gene's germline CDR1 is SQVTM and CDR2 ANQGSEA. With 5 bases clipped from V and 0 bases from J, the junction kept 2 bases outside the gene matches. In nucleotides, the CDR3 is TGCAGCGTTACTAGCGCGAGCACAGATACGCAGTATTTT. Protein sequence: CSVTSASTDTQYF.

The chain joins TRBV18 to TRBJ2-3; no reliable D call. Germline CDR1 and CDR2: KGHSH and LQKENI. Trimming left V 6 bases short and J 2 bases short, with 9 bases between. The CDR3 runs 13 residues. CDR3 DNA sequence: TGTGCCAGCTCCCTCACAGACACAGATACGCAGTATTTT. Amino acid sequence: CASSLTDTDTQYF.

The chain joins TRBV4-2 to TRBJ2-7, with 11 bases lining up with TRBD2. Germline values: CDR1 LGHNA, CDR2 YNFKEQ. The J segment lost 0 bases and the V segment lost 4 bases, leaving 5 bases of the junction unmatched. CDR3 size: 16 residues. This CDR3 reads CASSPTGTSGSYEQYF. In DNA form, the CDR3 reads TGTGCCAGCAGCCCAACCGGGACTAGCGGCTCCTACGAGCAGTACTTC.